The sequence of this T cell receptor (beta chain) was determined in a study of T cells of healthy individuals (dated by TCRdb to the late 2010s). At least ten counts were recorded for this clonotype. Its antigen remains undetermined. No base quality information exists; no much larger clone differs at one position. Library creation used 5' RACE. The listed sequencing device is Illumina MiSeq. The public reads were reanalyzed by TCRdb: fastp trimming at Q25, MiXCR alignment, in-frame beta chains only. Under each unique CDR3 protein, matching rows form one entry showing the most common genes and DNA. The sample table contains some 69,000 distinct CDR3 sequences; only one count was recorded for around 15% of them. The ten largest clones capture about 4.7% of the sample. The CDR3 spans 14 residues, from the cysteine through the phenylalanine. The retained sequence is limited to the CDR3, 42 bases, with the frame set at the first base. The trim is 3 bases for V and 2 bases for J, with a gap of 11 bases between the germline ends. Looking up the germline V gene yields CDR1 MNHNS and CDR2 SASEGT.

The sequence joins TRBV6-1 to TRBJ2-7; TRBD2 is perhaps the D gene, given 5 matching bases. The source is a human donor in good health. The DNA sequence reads TGTGCCAGCAGTGATTTCGGGGTGCCCTACGAGCAGTACTTC. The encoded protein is CASSDFGVPYEQYF.